This TCR beta chain was found in a study of cytomegalovirus exposure and HLA in healthy donors (dated 2017 in TCRdb). Turning to the overall study: According to an earlier analysis of 587 of the donors, some 180 million T cells yielded 117 million unique TCR beta sequences and approximately 300 Gb of sequence data. An early release covering about 600 HLA-typed donors comprised about 290 gigabases of sequencing data and 85 million to 100 million unique TCR sequences. Among the approximately 430 genotyped donors, around 81% belonged to the genetic ancestry cluster associated with self-reported Caucasian donors. The aim of the study was to test whether cataloging public T cell receptors could identify signatures of past pathogen exposure. The study used immunosequencing to profile the T cell repertoires of about 670 subjects and linked those repertoires to cytomegalovirus serostatus. Besides the first cohort of under 700 subjects, a separate validation cohort made up of about 120 different subjects was used. To predict cytomegalovirus infection status, the study brought together high-throughput TCR immunosequencing, statistical association of individual TCRs with disease status, and machine learning. In a later analysis, previously published TCR beta repertoires from fewer than 750 donors were re-analyzed and high-resolution HLA genotyping was added so that TCR occurrence patterns could be studied. Rather than using new phenotypic data, the later analysis identified candidate immune exposures from TCR beta sequences and from how often those sequences occurred across donors. To decide whether each TCR beta V gene segment behaved as functional or pseudogenic, an earlier analysis of over 500 of the donors relied on high-throughput TCR beta sequencing. Donor age, sex, ethnicity and CMV serostatus were compiled together with the repertoire data. A later genetic analysis used genome-wide SNP genotypes for about 60% of the 666 donors, treating that subset as a discovery cohort. Every repertoire in the discovery cohort had been generated on one and the same sequencing platform. HLA typing included class I and class II loci at four-digit resolution. The number of donors typed differed by locus, with 629-630 for A, B, C, DRB1 and DQB1, 522 for DQA1, under 610 for DPA1, and some 470 for DPB1. About five DR-DQ haplotypes were handled as single units for association and clustering, since linkage in the cohort was strong. Across approximately 420 genotyped donors of the cohort, an average of roughly 250,000 unique TCR beta nucleotide sequences per donor were sequenced, and around 20% of those sequences were non-productive. The study at large found these results: In vitro tests confirmed that a few of the cytomegalovirus-associated TCR beta chains recognize cytomegalovirus antigens. Approximately 16 rarely observed V segments, including chromosome 9 orphons, were excluded from the earlier analysis of almost 600 of the donors because counts were too low. According to a later analysis, TCR association rates differed among HLA loci, with DRB1 alleles showing the most associated TCRs and HLA-C alleles showing the fewest. It was suggested by the authors that the approach could potentially be generalized to other disease states and immunological phenotypes. Because HLA typing was missing for some donors at each locus, association tests included only the typed subset. When HLA alleles, especially DR and DQ, strongly co-occurred, attributing TCR associations to individual alleles was difficult. The only immune exposure information available for the cohort was CMV serostatus. Linkage disequilibrium might explain the correlated functional status among segregating V segments, but an unknown experimental factor could not be ruled out. Across donors, most TCR sequences were observed very rarely, whereas some public TCRs were present in many individuals. A further reported finding was that TCR beta sequences accurately predicted the HLA-A and HLA-B alleles for most subjects in the first cohort. Compared with the roughly 670-donor mean, donors in an Asian-associated ancestry cluster had fewer N-insertions in productive TCRs, according to a later genetic analysis. In a later analysis, most CMV-associated TCR beta chains were found to appear HLA-restricted, with HLA associations seemingly driven largely by CMV exposure. Presence/absence analyses assumed roughly uniform sequencing depth across donors, an assumption that may not hold. In a later analysis, some 18,000 TCR beta sequences were associated with specific HLA alleles at a false discovery rate of 0.05. Some IMGT-functional V segments, including TRBV6-2 and TRBV6-3, could not be distinguished by the 87-base-pair reads and were therefore excluded. Cytomegalovirus status was reported to be diagnosed by the classifier with high specificity and sensitivity in both the original and validation cohorts. In this cohort, only TCR beta chains were sequenced, and detectable features were limited by the absence of alpha or paired-chain data. The sequencing pipeline was judged likely to have produced a cluster of highly shared sequence variants as a technical artifact. In a later genetic analysis, a missense DCLRE1C variant was associated with V-gene and J-gene trimming of TCR beta chains, and the association was replicated in an independent cohort. In an earlier analysis of around 600 of the donors, most TCR beta V segments were observed in productive rearrangements about 87% or about 30% of the time, broadly matching IMGT annotations. In the study, approximately 150 TCR beta chains were listed as associated with cytomegalovirus. Several of the top co-occurrence clusters appeared to be linked to parvovirus B19, influenza, CMV and Epstein-Barr virus, according to a later analysis. In a later analysis, HLA-associated TCR beta chains showed more clonal expansion and lower generation probabilities than non-associated chains that were equally common.

Receptor amplification or capture employed the immunoSEQ multiplex PCR assay. For the multiplex PCR, a mixture combining 60 forward primers for TCR Vbeta segments and 13 reverse primers for TCR Jbeta segments was used. A multiplex PCR assay on genomic DNA amplified the CDR3 region of rearranged TCR beta genes. Amplified TCR beta libraries were sequenced as 87-base-pair reads on the Illumina HiSeq System. The study's own analysis went as follows. A later analysis tallied some 79 million unique TCR beta chains across the 666 repertoires, and some 10 million of those chains were shared by two or more donors. To remove PCR and sequencing errors, raw reads were error-corrected and collapsed into unique sequences using a nearest-neighbor algorithm that merged closely related sequences. Alignment of CDR3 sequences to IMGT reference sequences was used to assign V, D and J gene segments. For a sequence to be retained, at least a six-nucleotide match to both a V gene segment and a J gene segment was required. A rearrangement counted as productive if the CDR3 had no stop codons and remained in frame with V and J, and every other rearrangement counted as non-productive. Following IMGT convention, CDR3 was defined as the stretch from the second conserved V-encoded cysteine up to the conserved J-encoded phenylalanine. The earlier analysis of about 570 of the donors excluded any sequence lacking an unambiguous match to a single V gene segment. In an earlier analysis of a few hundred of the donors, a V segment was called functional when productive rearrangements were above 56.7%, and segregating when the standard deviation between donors exceeded 5%. A statistical classification framework was developed to diagnose cytomegalovirus status using the catalog of TCR beta chain sequences. In a later analysis, TCR nucleotide sequences were compared against IMGT/GENE-DB human TR gene sequences so that V and J genes could be assigned. Using the TCRdist pipeline, a later analysis assigned CDR3 sequences along with most-parsimonious VDJ recombination scenarios. In a later analysis, each TCR beta chain was defined by its CDR3 amino acid sequence together with its V-gene family, and reads without a unique V-gene family were excluded. As a way to deal with suspected cross-contamination and a sequencing artifact, a later analysis dropped more than 500 nucleotide sequences that were highly shared and had low generation probability. For each public chain, a later analysis derived a clonal expansion index from normalized ranks of inferred template counts within each repertoire. Generation probabilities in a later analysis came from a VDJ recombination model fitted to out-of-frame rearrangements, and those results were checked against IGoR. In a later analysis, hypergeometric tests were used to score TCR-TCR, TCR-HLA and TCR-CMV co-occurrence, with a repertoire-size bias correction applied to TCR pairs. A later analysis estimated false discovery rates by permuting HLA or CMV assignments 20 times. A later analysis grouped co-occurring TCRs with DBSCAN, adding TCRdist sequence similarity when clustering within HLA-allele-positive subsets. For co-occurrence clustering, repertoires with fewer than 30,000 or more than 120,000 public chains were excluded, along with five or six repertoires with anomalous nucleotide sharing. Here the immuneACCESS table is served through TCRdb, limited to in-frame sequences with V and J called. Missing clones are a known gap in these copies; in checked studies unresolved V genes cover under half, and the rest lacks a known reason. The V and J calls and clone size are taken from that table; D and trimming were inferred from the DNA. The table for this sample lists roughly 77,000 clones; around 78% of them were counted only once. Almost 4.5% of the sample comes from the top ten.

The cohort consisted of approximately 690 healthy bone marrow donors. Cohort members were all nominally healthy when sampled, although unrecorded immune exposures were likely present. The donor was CMV seronegative and was included in the group of around 320 seronegative cohort members. A peripheral blood sample was provided by each donor, and peripheral blood mononuclear cells were used for TCR beta sequencing. Genomic DNA extraction from the blood cell samples was performed with the Qiagen DNeasy Blood Extraction Kit. As encoded in the germline V gene, CDR1 is SGHRS while CDR2 is YFSETQ. The CDR3 numbers 14 residues from cysteine through phenylalanine. Left in the record is the CDR3 DNA by itself, 42 bases read in frame from the first base. As to this clone: Its specific antigen is unknown. Per-nucleotide qualities are absent, and no much larger clonotype sits a single base away.

This sequence originates from a man aged 40-49 years in good health and CMV-seronegative. The sequenced material came from PBMCs. The chain couples TRBV5-1 to TRBJ2-5, with TRBD2 as a weak D call on 5 bases. The J call could be wrong; TRBJ2-7 is a better fit for the DNA end. The CDR3 protein sequence reads: CASSQGLISYEQYF. The sequence in DNA is TGCGCCAGCAGCCAAGGACTTATCTCCTACGAGCAGTACTTC.